Included here is one T cell receptor beta chain sequence, with context. The data belong to a study of blood T cell repertoires in COVID-19. Study-level background: Sites in the United States, Italy and Spain provided acute and convalescent COVID-19 samples. PBMCs, B-cell-depleted T cells, or T cells provided the cDNA or gDNA that made up the material.

CDR1 is SGHKS, CDR2 YYEKEE, per germline (reference sequence). The CDR3 totals 15 residues. The V gene end was trimmed by 3 bases and the J gene end by 2 bases; junction bases not matched to a gene: 1. As originally analysed: By means of reference gene primer amplification, nucleated cell counts were estimated. Assay: immunoSEQ multiplex PCR; the TCRdb copy retains only in-frame clones and omits some. V and J calls and clone size are copied from that table; D and trimming were computed from the DNA. The sample holds 150,000 to 200,000 clones, approximately 87% seen once. The chain has TRBV5-5 and TRBJ2-1; 11 bases agree with TRBD2. The TCR was taken from a man in his late teens or twenties with active or convalescent COVID-19. What was sequenced was peripheral blood. CDR3 nucleotides: TGTGCCAGCAGCTGGGGACTAGCGGCCTACAATGAGCAGTTCTTC. Translating it yields CASSWGLAAYNEQFF. Complete variable domain (other parts from reference TRBV5-5 and TRBJ2-1): DAGVTQSPTHLIKTRGQQVTLRCSPISGHKSVSWYQQVLGQGPQFIFQYYEKEERGRGNFPDRFSARQFPNYSSELNVNALLLGDSALYLCASSWGLAAYNEQFFGPGTRLTVL.